This is a list of T cell receptor beta chains from one sample in a study of graft-versus-host responses after intestinal transplantation. What these receptors recognize is not known. Assay used: immunoSEQ multiplex PCR; TCRdb lists only in-frame clones, some missing. The table includes under 100,000 clones, about four fifths detected once. This specimen consisted of unstimulated CD4+ T cells sorted from spleen or lymph node cells, obtained before intestinal transplant. The origin of the receptors is a human donor who received an intestinal transplant. Both conserved end residues are part of each CDR3. Each record gives: V gene, D gene, CDR3 protein. A D gene is named only where the DNA matches it firmly.

>TRBV5-8|TRBD1
CASSKTTGVGTEAFF
>TRBV5-6|TRBD2
CASSLGAGGQEGTQYF
>TRBV5-5|TRBD1
CASSSTGGGNGYTF
>TRBV5-3|.
CARSQDLNQPQHF
>TRBV5-1|TRBD1
CASRFGWDRDLRSSYEQYF
>TRBV7-6|TRBD2
CASSLKTSSEQYF
>TRBV5-1|TRBD1
CASSLAGGGRGEAFF
>TRBV28|.
CASAGWGQSGELFF
>TRBV30|.
CASSGGQSQPQHF
>TRBV5-1|TRBD2
CASSWTLSGTGYEQYF
>TRBV28|TRBD1
CASSATGATGNTIYF
>TRBV19|.
CASSYRTAEQETQYF
>TRBV4-1|.
CASELTGSMNTEAFF